This T cell receptor (beta chain) was retrieved from a study of T cell repertoires in cytomegalovirus infection. In the study overall: Public TCR beta signatures were indicative of both CMV infection and a matching HLA type.

Each CDR3 protein gets one entry after TCRdb re-called the reads with MiXCR. The sample has roughly 320,000 distinct CDR3 sequences; about 9.2% are singletons. This clonotype has a count of ten or more. Germline V lookup: CDR1 SGDLS, CDR2 YYNGEE. The CDR3 totals 16 residues. V trimming: 0 bases; J trimming: 2 bases; junction bases outside the gene matches: 5. The chain links TRBV9 to TRBJ2-1, with 7 bases identical to TRBD2. The sequence was collected from a human donor in good health (CMV status not recorded). Some clones in this sample may be carry-over from other donors' samples. The sequenced material came from PBMCs. The CDR3 sequence is CASSVGGGGAYNEQFF. As DNA, the CDR3 is TGTGCCAGCAGCGTAGGAGGCGGGGGAGCCTACAATGAGCAGTTCTTC. The full variable domain, its missing parts supplied by reference TRBV9 and TRBJ2-1, is DSGVTQTPKHLITATGQRVTLRCSPRSGDLSVYWYQQSLDQGLQFLIQYYNGEERAKGNILERFSAQQFPDLHSELNLSSLELGDSALYFCASSVGGGGAYNEQFFGPGTRLTVL.